The 28 T cell receptor beta chains in this list originate from one sample, sequenced in a study of T cell repertoires in cytomegalovirus infection. TCRdb reprocessed the reads with MiXCR, giving one entry per CDR3 protein. The table includes over 250,000 distinct CDR3 sequences, 20% to 25% detected once. These receptors lack a known antigen. The sample in question was cultured PBMCs, obtained from culture after CMV antigen stimulation. Receptors originate from a human donor in good health (CMV status not recorded). Some clones in this sample may be carry-over from other donors' samples.

The gene calls are TRBV19 and TRBJ2-5; a possible D gene is TRBD2 (6 bases). Germline assignment: CDR1 LNHDA and CDR2 SQIVND (reference sequence). The V end lost 1 base, the J end lost 7 bases, and 22 bases lay between the germline ends. This CDR3 has 17 amino acids. For the CDR3, the DNA is TGTGCCAGTAGTATAGCTCGGGGAGGCCGCGGTGGAGGGACCCAGTACTTC. It yields the protein CASSIARGGRGGGTQYF.

There are a few counts of this clonotype. The gene calls are TRBV4-1 and TRBJ2-3; no clear D gene. The germline V and J ends were trimmed by 3 bases and 4 bases, with 8 bases remaining between them. The CDR3 extends over 13 amino acids. The germline gives CDR1 MGHRA, CDR2 YSYEKL. DNA for the CDR3: TGCGCCAGCAGCCACCCCTCGGCAGATACGCAGTATTTT. Translating gives CASSHPSADTQYF.

At least ten counts were recorded for this clonotype. The chain has TRBV7-9 and TRBJ2-1; 10 bases map to TRBD2. Germline V lookup: CDR1 SEHNR, CDR2 FQNEAQ (reference sequence). The CDR3 spans 16 residues. Germline trimming cut 4 bases from V and 8 bases from J; bases unmatched to any gene: 11. CDR3 amino acids: CASSSEREGIRDEQFF. DNA for the CDR3: TGTGCCAGCAGCTCTGAGCGGGAGGGAATACGGGATGAGCAGTTCTTC.

The rearrangement uses TRBV6-8 and TRBJ2-1; 9 bases fit TRBD1. CDR1 MNHGY and CDR2 SAAAGT come from the germline V gene. The CDR3 totals 14 residues. With 4 bases clipped from V and 8 bases from J, the junction kept 6 bases outside the gene matches. The CDR3 protein is CASSWTGVNDEQFF. DNA of the CDR3: TGTGCCAGCAGTTGGACAGGGGTCAACGATGAGCAGTTCTTC.

This clonotype was seen more than once but under ten times. A read error may produce the germline difference seen at one junction end. The gene calls are TRBV4-1 and TRBJ2-7; D tentatively reads TRBD1 or TRBD2 (5 bases each). This CDR3 spans 13 amino acids. From germline, CDR1 is MGHRA and CDR2 YSYEKL. CDR3 amino acids: CASSPGPPPEQYF. The DNA for the CDR3 is TGTGCCAGCAGCCCGGGACCCCCGCCCGAGCAGTACTTC.

The chain has TRBV10-2 and TRBJ2-7; weak D call: TRBD1 (5 bases). Looked up from germline, CDR1 is WSHSY and CDR2 is SAAADI. CDR3 length: 13 residues. Trimming cost V 7 bases and J 2 bases, with 12 bases left between them. CDR3 region: CASMRQNTYEQYF. The CDR3 nucleotides are TGCGCCAGCATGAGACAGAATACCTACGAGCAGTACTTC.

This clonotype was recorded at least ten times. CDR3 DNA: TGTGCCATATCGACAGACGTGGGAAACACCATATATTTT. Encoded protein: CAISTDVGNTIYF. The chain employs TRBV10-3 and TRBJ1-3; possible D gene TRBD1, 5 bases. The CDR3 loop spans 13 amino acids. V lost 9 bases and J 4 bases, leaving 13 bases between the germline ends. The germline gives CDR1 ENHRY, CDR2 SYGVKD.

At least ten counts were recorded for this clonotype. V gene TRBV7-9 combines with J gene TRBJ2-7, with 10 nucleotides matching TRBD1. The CDR3 runs to 18 residues. CDR1 and CDR2 (germline): SEHNR, FQNEAQ (reference sequence). V dropped 7 bases and J dropped 1; count of bases not matched to a gene: 16. The CDR3 region is CASTRTGGTPGGSYEQYF. DNA for the CDR3: TGTGCCAGCACCCGGACAGGGGGTACCCCAGGGGGTTCCTACGAGCAGTACTTC.

This chain links TRBV11-3 with TRBJ1-5; D is unresolved. There are 16 residues in the CDR3. Germline CDR1 SGHNT, CDR2 YENEEA. V was clipped by 4 bases and J by 5 bases, with 18 bases between them. The CDR3 loop reads CASSSFGSGGDQPQHF. DNA of the CDR3: TGTGCCAGCAGCTCCTTTGGATCCGGCGGTGATCAGCCCCAGCATTTT.

The chain joins TRBV5-1 to TRBJ2-7, with TRBD2 as a possible D gene (6 bases). The CDR3 is made up of 13 amino acids. Trimming cost V 0 bases and J 5 bases, with 9 bases left between them. CDR1 is SGHRS and CDR2 is YFSETQ in the germline V gene. CDR3 residues: CASSLAPSDEQYF. The CDR3 DNA reads as TGCGCCAGCAGCTTGGCCCCTAGCGACGAGCAGTACTTC.

This chain's CDR3 is CSPISGENYNEQFF. The CDR3 DNA reads as TGCAGCCCCATTTCGGGAGAAAACTACAATGAGCAGTTCTTC. J is TRBJ2-1 and V is TRBV29-1; TRBD2 is a possible D gene (6 bases). CDR1 is SQVTM and CDR2 is ANQGSEA in the germline V gene. The CDR3 sequence is 14 residues long. The germline V and J ends were trimmed by 8 bases and 3 bases, with 17 bases remaining between them.

Only a few counts were recorded for this clonotype. This sequence joins TRBV12-3 or TRBV12-4 and TRBJ2-3; possible D gene TRBD2, 6 bases. The ends were cut back, 6 bases at V and 6 bases at J, with 19 bases in the middle. The CDR3 sequence is 15 residues long. The CDR3 DNA follows: TGTGCCAGCAGCTCCGGGACTCTGAAATTGGATACGCAGTATTTT. It specifies CASSSGTLKLDTQYF.

This clonotype was counted many times. The J gene is TRBJ2-7, the V gene TRBV7-2, with TRBD2 matching over 12 bases. The V gene end was trimmed by 5 bases and the J gene end by 5 bases; junction bases not matched to a gene: 4. The CDR3 has 14 amino acids. The germline gives CDR1 SGHTA, CDR2 FQGNSA. For the CDR3, the DNA is TGTGCCAGCAGCCCGACTAGCGGGAGCGACGAGCAGTACTTC. It translates to CASSPTSGSDEQYF.

The chain has TRBV20-1 and TRBJ2-2; 10 nucleotides align to TRBD2. The V and J ends lost 3 bases and 2 bases, in that order; junction bases with no gene match: 6. The CDR3 covers 16 residues. Germline-derived CDR1 and CDR2 are DFQATT and SNEGSKA (reference sequence). CDR3 region: CSASSSGRVNTGELFF. The CDR3 region has the DNA TGCAGTGCTAGTTCAAGCGGGAGGGTTAACACCGGGGAGCTGTTTTTT.

This clonotype was picked up a small number of times. V usage is TRBV28 and J usage is TRBJ1-1; TRBD1 aligns across 10 bases. Per the germline V gene, CDR1 is MDHEN and CDR2 is SYDVKM. The CDR3 extends over 15 amino acids. With 6 bases clipped from V and 2 bases from J, the junction kept 6 bases outside the gene matches. CDR3 DNA sequence: TGTGCCAGCAGGCCGAGACAGGGGGCAAACACTGAAGCTTTCTTT. This codes for CASRPRQGANTEAFF.

The chain joins TRBV19 to TRBJ2-1; TRBD2 aligns across 9 bases. Trimming removed 5 bases from V and 8 bases from J; junction bases left unmatched: 4. Per the germline V gene, CDR1 is LNHDA and CDR2 is SQIVND (reference sequence). The CDR3 runs 13 residues. This CDR3 is CASSAGLAYEQFF. In DNA, the CDR3 is TGTGCCAGTAGTGCGGGACTAGCCTATGAGCAGTTCTTC.

The rearrangement joins TRBV20-1 to TRBJ1-1; D is perhaps TRBD1 (6 bases). The CDR3 extends over 13 amino acids. Trimming stripped 6 bases from V and 1 base from J, with 12 bases between. In germline, CDR1 is DFQATT, CDR2 SNEGSKA (reference sequence). The CDR3 DNA reads TGCAGTGCCGATGTGGGACAGAACACTGAAGCTTTCTTT. Protein sequence: CSADVGQNTEAFF.

The CDR3 loop is CASNPSRGPQIREQFF. In nucleotides, the CDR3 is TGTGCCAGCAACCCCTCCCGGGGACCCCAAATCCGTGAGCAGTTCTTC. This chain connects TRBV6-1 to TRBJ2-1; D tentatively reads TRBD1 or TRBD2 (5 bases each). Per germline, CDR1 MNHNS and CDR2 SASEGT. The CDR3 consists of 16 residues. Trimming cost V 7 bases and J 9 bases, with 25 bases left between them.

This clonotype showed up just a few times. The gene calls are TRBV12-3 or TRBV12-4 and TRBJ2-5, with unresolved D. Trimming cost V 9 bases and J 1 base, with 9 bases left between them. The CDR3 consists of 12 residues. Here the CDR3 DNA reads TGTGCCAGTCGACGGACCCAAGAGACCCAGTACTTC. It is translated as CASRRTQETQYF.

There are a few counts of this clonotype. The rearrangement joins TRBV5-4 to TRBJ1-2, with unresolved D. V was cut by 4 bases and J by 3 bases, with 13 bases left in between. This CDR3 is built from 14 residues. CDR1 SGHNT and CDR2 YYREEE come from the germline V gene (reference sequence). CDR3 region: CASSLPPRDYGYTF. The CDR3 nucleotides are TGTGCCAGCAGCCTGCCCCCCCGGGACTATGGCTACACCTTC.

This clonotype was counted at least ten times. The gene calls are TRBV6-5 and TRBJ2-2; 15 bases fit TRBD2. The V segment lost 5 bases and the J segment 3 bases; nucleotides outside the gene matches: 4. The germline V gene has CDR1 MNHEY and CDR2 SVGAGI. The length of the CDR3 is 17 residues. CDR3 bases: TGTGCCAGCAGTCGGACTAGCGGGAGGGTATACACCGGGGAGCTGTTTTTT. Translated: CASSRTSGRVYTGELFF.

This clonotype was detected a few times. The chain is built from TRBV5-4 and TRBJ2-1; TRBD1 might be the D (6 bases). The CDR3 loop spans 12 amino acids. Germline CDR1 is SGHNT and CDR2 is YYREEE (reference sequence). V was clipped by 3 bases and J by 9 bases, with 10 bases between them. The CDR3 reads CASSWGQGEQFF. In DNA, the CDR3 is TGTGCCAGCAGCTGGGGGCAAGGTGAGCAGTTCTTC. Full variable domain (rest looked up from reference TRBV5-4 and TRBJ2-1): ETGVTQSPTHLIKTRGQQVTLRCSSQSGHNTVSWYQQALGQGPQFIFQYYREEENGRGNFPPRFSGLQFPNYSSELNVNALELDDSALYLCASSWGQGEQFFGPGTRLTVL.

This clonotype was detected ten times or more. The chain is built from TRBV6-6 and TRBJ2-5; D perhaps matches TRBD1 (5 bases). Germline V gene data show CDR1 as MNHNY and CDR2 as SVGAGI (reference sequence). V was shortened by 6 bases and J by 3 bases, with 11 bases between the two germline ends. This CDR3 has 13 residues. The CDR3 here is CASSPGLKETQYF. The CDR3 DNA reads TGTGCCAGCAGCCCAGGGTTAAAAGAGACCCAGTACTTC.

The J gene is TRBJ1-1, the V gene TRBV9; no reliable D call. The CDR3 loop spans 13 amino acids. The germline CDR1 and CDR2 sequences are SGDLS and YYNGEE. The V and J ends lost 3 bases and 1 base respectively, with 7 bases between them. The CDR3, as DNA: TGTGCCAGCAGCGAGGGCCCGAACACTGAAGCTTTCTTT. Translation: CASSEGPNTEAFF.

The chain carries TRBV20-1 and TRBJ1-6; 9 bases match TRBD1. J gave up 7 bases and V 2 bases, and 9 bases lay outside the gene matches. Germline V CDR1 and CDR2: DFQATT, SNEGSKA (reference sequence). This CDR3 region has 16 residues. The CDR3 reads CSARSPGTGKNSPLHF. The CDR3 DNA is TGCAGTGCTAGATCCCCCGGGACAGGGAAAAATTCACCCCTCCACTTT.

This clonotype was detected ten times or more. The J gene is TRBJ1-6, the V gene TRBV7-2; 7 bases are a match to TRBD1. CDR3 length: 15 residues. Per germline, CDR1 SGHTA and CDR2 FQGNSA. The J segment lost 7 bases and the V segment lost 1 base, leaving 4 bases of the junction unmatched. As DNA, the CDR3 is TGTGCCAGCAGCTTAGTCCCGGGACAGAATTCACCCCTCCACTTT. Amino acids: CASSLVPGQNSPLHF.

J is TRBJ1-6 and V is TRBV29-1, with D unresolved. The germline CDR1 and CDR2 sequences are SQVTM and ANQGSEA. V dropped 5 bases and J dropped 7 bases, with 0 bases sitting between them. The CDR3 loop spans 9 amino acids. This CDR3 reads CSVNSPLHF. The CDR3 nucleotides read TGCAGCGTTAATTCACCCCTCCACTTT.

The genes are TRBV4-3 and TRBJ2-3; 11 bases match TRBD2. Trimming removed 3 bases from V and 2 bases from J; junction bases left unmatched: 10. The V gene's germline CDR1 is LGHNA and CDR2 YSLEER. The CDR3 consists of 18 residues. The CDR3 here is CASSQMGLAGGITDTQYF. DNA of the CDR3: TGCGCCAGCAGCCAGATGGGGCTAGCGGGAGGAATCACAGATACGCAGTATTTT.